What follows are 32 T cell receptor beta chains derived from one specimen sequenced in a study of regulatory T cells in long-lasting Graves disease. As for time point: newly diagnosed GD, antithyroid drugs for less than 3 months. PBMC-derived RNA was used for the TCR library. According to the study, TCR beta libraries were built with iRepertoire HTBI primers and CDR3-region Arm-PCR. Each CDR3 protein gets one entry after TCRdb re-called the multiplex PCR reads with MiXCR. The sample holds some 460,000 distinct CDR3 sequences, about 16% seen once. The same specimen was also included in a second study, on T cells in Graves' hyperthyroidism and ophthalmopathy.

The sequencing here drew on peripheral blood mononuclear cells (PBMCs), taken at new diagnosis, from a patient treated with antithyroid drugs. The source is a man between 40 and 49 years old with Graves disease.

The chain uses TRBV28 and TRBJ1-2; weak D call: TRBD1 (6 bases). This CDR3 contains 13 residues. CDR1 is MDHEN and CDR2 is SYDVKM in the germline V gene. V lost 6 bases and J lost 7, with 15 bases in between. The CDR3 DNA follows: TGTGCCAGCAGACAGGGACCTCGGGTTGGCTACACCTTC. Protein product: CASRQGPRVGYTF.

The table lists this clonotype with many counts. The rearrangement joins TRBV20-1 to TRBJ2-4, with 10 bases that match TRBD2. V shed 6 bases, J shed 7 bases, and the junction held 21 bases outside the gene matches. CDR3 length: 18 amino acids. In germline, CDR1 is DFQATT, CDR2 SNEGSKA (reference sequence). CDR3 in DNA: TGCAGTGCCTCCGGGGGGGAAAGCGGGAGGGTCCTTTTTAACATTCAGTACTTC. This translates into CSASGGESGRVLFNIQYF.

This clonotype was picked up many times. CDR3 in amino acids: CASSLGQASPGNIQYF. The CDR3 DNA sequence: TGCGCCAGCAGCTTGGGACAGGCCTCGCCGGGAAACATTCAGTACTTC. The rearrangement uses TRBV5-1 and TRBJ2-4, with D perhaps matching TRBD1 (6 bases). The CDR3 has 16 amino acids. Trimming shortened V by 0 bases and J by 6 bases, and 16 bases separated the two germline ends. CDR1 is SGHRS, CDR2 YFSETQ, per germline.

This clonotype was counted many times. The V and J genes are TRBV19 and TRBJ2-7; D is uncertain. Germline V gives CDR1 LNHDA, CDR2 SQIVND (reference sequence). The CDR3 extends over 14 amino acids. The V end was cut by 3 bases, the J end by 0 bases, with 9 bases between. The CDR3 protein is CASSMHVSSYEQYF. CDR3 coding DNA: TGTGCCAGTAGTATGCACGTGAGCTCCTACGAGCAGTACTTC.

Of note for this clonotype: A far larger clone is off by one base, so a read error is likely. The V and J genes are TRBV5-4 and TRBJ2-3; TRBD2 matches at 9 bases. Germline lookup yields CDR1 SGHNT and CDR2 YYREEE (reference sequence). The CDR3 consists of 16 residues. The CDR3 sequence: CASSLASGKSTGTQYF. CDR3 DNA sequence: TGCGCCAGCAGCTTGGCTAGCGGGAAAAGCACAGGTACGCAGTATTTT.

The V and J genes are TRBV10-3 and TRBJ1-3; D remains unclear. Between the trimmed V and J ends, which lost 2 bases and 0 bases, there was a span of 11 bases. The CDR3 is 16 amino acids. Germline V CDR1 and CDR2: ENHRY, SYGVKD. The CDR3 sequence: CAISEPRPISGNTIYF. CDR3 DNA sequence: TGTGCCATCAGTGAGCCAAGACCGATCTCTGGAAACACCATATATTTT.

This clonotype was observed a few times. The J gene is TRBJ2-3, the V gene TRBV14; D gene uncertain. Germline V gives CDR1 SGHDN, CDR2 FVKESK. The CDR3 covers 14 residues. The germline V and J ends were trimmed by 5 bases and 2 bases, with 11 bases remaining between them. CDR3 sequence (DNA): TGTGCCAGCAGCAAAGCGATGTACACAGATACGCAGTATTTT. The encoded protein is CASSKAMYTDTQYF.

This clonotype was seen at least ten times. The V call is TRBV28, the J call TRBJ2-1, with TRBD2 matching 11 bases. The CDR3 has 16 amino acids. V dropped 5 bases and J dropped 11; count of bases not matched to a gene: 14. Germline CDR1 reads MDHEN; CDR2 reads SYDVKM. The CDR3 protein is CASSPNARLAGPKQFF. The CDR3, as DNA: TGTGCCAGCAGTCCTAATGCGAGACTAGCGGGACCAAAGCAGTTCTTC.

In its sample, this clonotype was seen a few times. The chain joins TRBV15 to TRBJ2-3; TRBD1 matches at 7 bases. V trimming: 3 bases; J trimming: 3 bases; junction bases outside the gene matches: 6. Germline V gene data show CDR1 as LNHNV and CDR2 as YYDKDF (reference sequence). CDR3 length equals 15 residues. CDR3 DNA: TGTGCCACCAGCAGTGGACAGGTTGGGACAGATACGCAGTATTTT. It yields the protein CATSSGQVGTDTQYF.

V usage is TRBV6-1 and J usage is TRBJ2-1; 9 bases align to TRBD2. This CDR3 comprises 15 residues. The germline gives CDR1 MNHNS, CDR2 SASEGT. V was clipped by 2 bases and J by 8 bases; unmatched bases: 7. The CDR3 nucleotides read TGTGCCAGCAGTGAACGTAGCGGGAGAGGGGATGAGCAGTTCTTC. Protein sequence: CASSERSGRGDEQFF.

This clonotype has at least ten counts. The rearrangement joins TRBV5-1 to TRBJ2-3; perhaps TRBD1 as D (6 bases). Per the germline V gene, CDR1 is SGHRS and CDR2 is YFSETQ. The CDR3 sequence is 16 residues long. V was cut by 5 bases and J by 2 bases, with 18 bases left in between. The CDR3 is CASSHIQGSNTDTQYF. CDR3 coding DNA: TGCGCCAGCAGTCACATCCAGGGGAGTAACACAGATACGCAGTATTTT. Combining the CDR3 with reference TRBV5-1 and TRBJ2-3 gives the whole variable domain KAGVTQTPRYLIKTRGQQVTLSCSPISGHRSVSWYQQTPGQGLQFLFEYFSETQRNKGNFPGRFSGRQFSNSRSEMNVSTLELGDSALYLCASSHIQGSNTDTQYFGPGTRLTVL.

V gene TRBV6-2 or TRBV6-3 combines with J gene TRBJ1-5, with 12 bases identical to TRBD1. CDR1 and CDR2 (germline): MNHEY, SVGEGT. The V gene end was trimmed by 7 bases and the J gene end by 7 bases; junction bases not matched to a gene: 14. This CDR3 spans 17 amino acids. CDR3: CASNTGTGGLKDQPQHF. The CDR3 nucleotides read TGTGCCAGCAATACCGGGACAGGGGGCCTCAAGGACCAGCCCCAGCATTTT.

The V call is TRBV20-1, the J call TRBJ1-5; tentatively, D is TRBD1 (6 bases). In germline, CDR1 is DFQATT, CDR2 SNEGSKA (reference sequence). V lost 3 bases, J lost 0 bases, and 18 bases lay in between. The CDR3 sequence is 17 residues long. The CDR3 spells CSASSPIGQHSNQPQHF. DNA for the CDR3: TGCAGTGCTAGTTCACCTATTGGACAGCATAGCAATCAGCCCCAGCATTTT.

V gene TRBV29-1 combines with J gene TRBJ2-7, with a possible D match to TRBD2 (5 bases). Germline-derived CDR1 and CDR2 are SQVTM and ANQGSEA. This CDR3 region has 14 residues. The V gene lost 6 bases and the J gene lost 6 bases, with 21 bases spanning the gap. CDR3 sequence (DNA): TGCAGCGTGCGAACGGGCCTCACGGCGGGCGAGCAGTACTTC. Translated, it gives CSVRTGLTAGEQYF.

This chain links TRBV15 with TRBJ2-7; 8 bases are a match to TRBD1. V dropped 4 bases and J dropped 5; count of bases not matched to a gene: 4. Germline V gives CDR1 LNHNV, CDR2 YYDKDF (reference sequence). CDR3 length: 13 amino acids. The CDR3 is CATSKDRAHEQYF. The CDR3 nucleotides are TGTGCCACCAGCAAGGACAGGGCCCACGAGCAGTACTTC.

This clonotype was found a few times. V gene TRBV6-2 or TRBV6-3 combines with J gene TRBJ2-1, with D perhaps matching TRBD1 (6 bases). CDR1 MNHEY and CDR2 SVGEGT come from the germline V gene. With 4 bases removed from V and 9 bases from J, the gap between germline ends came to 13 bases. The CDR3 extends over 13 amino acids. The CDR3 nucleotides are TGTGCCAGCAGTTTCCGACAGGTTGGTGAGCAGTTCTTC. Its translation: CASSFRQVGEQFF.

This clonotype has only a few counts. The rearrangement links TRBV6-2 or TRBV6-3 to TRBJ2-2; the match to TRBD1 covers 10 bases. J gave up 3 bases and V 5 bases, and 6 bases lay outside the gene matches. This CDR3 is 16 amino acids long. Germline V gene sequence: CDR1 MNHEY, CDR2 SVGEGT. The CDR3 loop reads CASSPAGTGDTGELFF. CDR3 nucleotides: TGTGCCAGCAGTCCCGCCGGGACAGGGGACACCGGGGAGCTGTTTTTT.

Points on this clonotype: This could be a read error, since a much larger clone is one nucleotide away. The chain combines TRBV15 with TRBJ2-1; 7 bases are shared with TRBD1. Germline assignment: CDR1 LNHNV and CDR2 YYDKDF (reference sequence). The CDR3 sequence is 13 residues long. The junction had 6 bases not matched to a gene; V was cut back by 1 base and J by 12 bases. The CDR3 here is CATSRGSRTGQFF. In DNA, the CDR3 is TGTGCCACCAGCAGAGGTTCCAGGACAGGGCAGTTCTTC.

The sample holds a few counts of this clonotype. CDR3 DNA sequence: TGCGCCAGCAACCTAGCGGGAGGGCTGGCAGATACGCAGTATTTT. The encoded protein is CASNLAGGLADTQYF. V gene TRBV5-1 combines with J gene TRBJ2-3, with 12 bases that match TRBD2. V dropped 6 bases and J dropped 4; count of bases not matched to a gene: 6. Germline CDR1 reads SGHRS; CDR2 reads YFSETQ. The CDR3 extends over 15 amino acids.

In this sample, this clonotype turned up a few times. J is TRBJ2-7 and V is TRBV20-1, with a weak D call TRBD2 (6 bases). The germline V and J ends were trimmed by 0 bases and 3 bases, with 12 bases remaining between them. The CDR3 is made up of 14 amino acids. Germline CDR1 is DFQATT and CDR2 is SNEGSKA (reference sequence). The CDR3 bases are TGCAGTGCTAGAGATGGGAGTAGCGGCTACGAGCAGTACTTC. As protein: CSARDGSSGYEQYF.

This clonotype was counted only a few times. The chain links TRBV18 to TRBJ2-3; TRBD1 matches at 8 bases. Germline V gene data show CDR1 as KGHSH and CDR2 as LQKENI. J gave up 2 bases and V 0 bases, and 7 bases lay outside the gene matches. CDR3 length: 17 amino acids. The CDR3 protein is CASSPPTGQVHTDTQYF. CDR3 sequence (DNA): TGTGCCAGCTCACCACCTACGGGACAGGTCCACACAGATACGCAGTATTTT.

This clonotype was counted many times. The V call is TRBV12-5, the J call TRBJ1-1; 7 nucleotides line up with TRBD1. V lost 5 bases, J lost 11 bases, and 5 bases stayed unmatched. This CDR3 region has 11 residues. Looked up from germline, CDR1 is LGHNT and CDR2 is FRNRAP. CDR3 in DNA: TGTGCTAGTGGTAACAGGGGCCTTGCTTTCTTT. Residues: CASGNRGLAFF.

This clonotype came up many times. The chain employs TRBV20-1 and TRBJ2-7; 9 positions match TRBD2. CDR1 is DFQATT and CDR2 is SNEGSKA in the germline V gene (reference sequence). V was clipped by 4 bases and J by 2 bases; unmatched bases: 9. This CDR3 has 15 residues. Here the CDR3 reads CSATPPAGGAYEQYF. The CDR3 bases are TGCAGTGCTACCCCTCCAGCGGGAGGCGCCTACGAGCAGTACTTC.

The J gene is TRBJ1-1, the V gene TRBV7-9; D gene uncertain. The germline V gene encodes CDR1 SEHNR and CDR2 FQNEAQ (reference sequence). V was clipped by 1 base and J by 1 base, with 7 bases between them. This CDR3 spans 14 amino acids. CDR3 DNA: TGTGCCAGCAGCTTAGTGGTTTCGAACACTGAAGCTTTCTTT. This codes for CASSLVVSNTEAFF.

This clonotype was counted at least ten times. The DNA of the CDR3 is TGTGCCAGCAGTTTATTTGCGGGTGGAGGGACTGAAGCTTTCTTT. Its protein product is CASSLFAGGGTEAFF. V usage is TRBV28 and J usage is TRBJ1-1; unclear D gene. V lost 1 base and J 5 bases, leaving 14 bases between the germline ends. Germline assignment: CDR1 MDHEN and CDR2 SYDVKM. The CDR3 contains 15 residues.

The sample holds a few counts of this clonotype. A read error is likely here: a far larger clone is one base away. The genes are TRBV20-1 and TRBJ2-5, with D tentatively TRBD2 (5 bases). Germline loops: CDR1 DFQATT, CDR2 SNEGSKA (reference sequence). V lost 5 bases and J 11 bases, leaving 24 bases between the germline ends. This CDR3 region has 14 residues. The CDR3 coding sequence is TGCAGTGCTGAGGAATCGGGATCCTACAATGAGCAGTACTTC. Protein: CSAEESGSYNEQYF.

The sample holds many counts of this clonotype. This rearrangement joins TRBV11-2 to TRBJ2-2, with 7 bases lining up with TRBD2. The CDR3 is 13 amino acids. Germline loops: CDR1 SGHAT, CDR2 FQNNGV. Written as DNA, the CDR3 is TGTGGGTCTAGCGGTGTGAACACCGGGGAGCTGTTTTTT. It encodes CGSSGVNTGELFF.

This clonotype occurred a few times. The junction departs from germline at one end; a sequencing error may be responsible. CDR3 protein: CSASRKAF. The CDR3 region has the DNA TGCAGTGCTAGCCGCAAGGCGTTC. The J gene is TRBJ2-1, the V gene TRBV20-1; no reliable D call. This CDR3 is built from 8 residues. CDR1 is DFQATT and CDR2 is SNEGSKA in the germline V gene (reference sequence).

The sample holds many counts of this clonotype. The CDR3 bases are TGTGCCAGCAGTTTAGGGACAGGTCAGGGTTACACTGAAGCTTTCTTT. Translating gives CASSLGTGQGYTEAFF. The J gene is TRBJ1-1, the V gene TRBV12-3 or TRBV12-4; 7 bases agree with TRBD1. V was clipped by 1 base and J by 3 bases; unmatched bases: 8. The CDR3 is 16 residues long.

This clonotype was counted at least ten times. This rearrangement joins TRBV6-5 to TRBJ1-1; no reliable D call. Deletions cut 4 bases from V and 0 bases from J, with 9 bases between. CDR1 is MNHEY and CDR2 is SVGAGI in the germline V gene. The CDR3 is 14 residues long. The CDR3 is CASSSSSMNTEAFF. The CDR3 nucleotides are TGTGCCAGCAGTTCAAGTTCCATGAACACTGAAGCTTTCTTT.

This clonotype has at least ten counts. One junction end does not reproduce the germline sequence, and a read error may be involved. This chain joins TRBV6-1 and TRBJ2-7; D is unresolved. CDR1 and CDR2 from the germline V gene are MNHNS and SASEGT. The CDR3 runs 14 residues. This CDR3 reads CASSLLGTTYKQYF. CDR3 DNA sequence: TGTGCCAGCAGTCTTCTGGGCACAACCTACAAGCAGTACTTC.

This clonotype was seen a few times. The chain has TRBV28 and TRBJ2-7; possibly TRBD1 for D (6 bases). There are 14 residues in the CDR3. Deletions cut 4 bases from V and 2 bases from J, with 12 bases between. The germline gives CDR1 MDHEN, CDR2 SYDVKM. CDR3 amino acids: CASSSGTPTYEQYF. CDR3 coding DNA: TGTGCCAGCAGTTCCGGGACACCAACCTACGAGCAGTACTTC. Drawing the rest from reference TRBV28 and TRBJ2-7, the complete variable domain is DVKVTQSSRYLVKRTGEKVFLECVQDMDHENMFWYRQDPGLGLRLIYFSYDVKMKEKGDIPEGYSVSREKKERFSLILESASTNQTSMYLCASSSGTPTYEQYFGPGTRLTVT.